This entry is about one TCR beta chain. Antigen unknown. The CDR3 has 15 residues. The V and J ends lost 7 bases and 4 bases, in that order; junction bases with no gene match: 8. From germline, CDR1 is MNHNS and CDR2 SASEGT. Assay: immunoSEQ multiplex PCR; the TCRdb copy retains only in-frame clones and omits some. The repertoire holds 40,000 to 65,000 clones, approximately 84% seen once, with roughly 8.1% in the top ten. This entry belongs to a study of PD-1 blockade in mismatch repair-deficient tumors. Study-wide background: Enrolled about 2012-2016, patients had progressing, pretreated mismatch repair-deficient cancers of 12 types. Study-wide points: Rapid post-treatment expansion, then contraction, generally preceding radiologic response, marked tumor-resident clones.

Mismatch repair deficiency was confirmed in all patients, by PCR or immunohistochemistry. Three pembrolizumab responders had their TCRs sequenced. The source of this sequence is an adult with mismatch repair-deficient cancer. V and J are TRBV6-1 and TRBJ2-2; 8 bases agree with TRBD2. Sequencing used peripheral blood, obtained approximately 20 weeks after starting pembrolizumab. The CDR3 sequence: CASNPSGGGTGELFF. CDR3 in DNA: TGTGCCAGCAACCCCAGCGGGGGCGGCACCGGGGAGCTGTTTTTT.